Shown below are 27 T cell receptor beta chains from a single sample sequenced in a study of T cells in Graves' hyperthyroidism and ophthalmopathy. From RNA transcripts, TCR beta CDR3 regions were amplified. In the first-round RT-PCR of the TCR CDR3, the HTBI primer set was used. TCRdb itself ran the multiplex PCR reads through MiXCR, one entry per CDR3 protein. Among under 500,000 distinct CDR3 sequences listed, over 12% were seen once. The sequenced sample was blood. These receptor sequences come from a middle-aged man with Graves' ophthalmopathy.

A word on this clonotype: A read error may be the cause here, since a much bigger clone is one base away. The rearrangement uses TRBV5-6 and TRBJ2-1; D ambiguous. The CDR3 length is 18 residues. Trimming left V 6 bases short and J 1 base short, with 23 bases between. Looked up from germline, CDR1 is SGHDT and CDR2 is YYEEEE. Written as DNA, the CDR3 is TGTGCCAGCACCTATTTTGGGGTAGTTTTGAGTTCCTACAATGAGCAGTTCTTC. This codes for CASTYFGVVLSSYNEQFF. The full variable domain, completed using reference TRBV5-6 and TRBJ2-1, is DAGVTQSPTHLIKTRGQQVTLRCSPKSGHDTVSWYQQALGQGPQFIFQYYEEEERQRGNFPDRFSGHQFPNYSSELNVNALLLGDSALYLCASTYFGVVLSSYNEQFFGPGTRLTVL.

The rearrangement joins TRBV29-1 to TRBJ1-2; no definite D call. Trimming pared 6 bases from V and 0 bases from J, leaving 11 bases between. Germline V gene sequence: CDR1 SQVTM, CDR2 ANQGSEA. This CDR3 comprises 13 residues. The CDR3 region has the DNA TGCAGCGTCCTCCCTCGGGCTAACTATGGCTACACCTTC. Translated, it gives CSVLPRANYGYTF.

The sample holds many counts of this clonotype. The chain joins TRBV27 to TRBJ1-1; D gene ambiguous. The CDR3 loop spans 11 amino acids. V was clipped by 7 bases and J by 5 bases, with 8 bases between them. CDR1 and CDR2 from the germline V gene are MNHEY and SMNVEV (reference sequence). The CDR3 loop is CASKYGTEAFF. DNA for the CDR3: TGTGCCAGCAAGTATGGGACTGAAGCTTTCTTT.

CDR3 loop: CSVEYGAETEAFF. CDR3 in DNA: TGCAGCGTTGAATATGGGGCAGAAACTGAAGCTTTCTTT. V is TRBV29-1 and J is TRBJ1-1; the D gene is possibly TRBD1 (5 bases). The germline V gene has CDR1 SQVTM and CDR2 ANQGSEA. The CDR3 covers 13 residues. V lost 2 bases, J lost 5 bases, and 12 bases lay in between. Full variable domain (outside the CDR3, taken from reference TRBV29-1 and TRBJ1-1): SAVISQKPSRDICQRGTSLTIQCQVDSQVTMMFWYRQQPGQSLTLIATANQGSEATYESGFVIDKFPISRPNLTFSTLTVSNMSPEDSSIYLCSVEYGAETEAFFGQGTRLTVV.

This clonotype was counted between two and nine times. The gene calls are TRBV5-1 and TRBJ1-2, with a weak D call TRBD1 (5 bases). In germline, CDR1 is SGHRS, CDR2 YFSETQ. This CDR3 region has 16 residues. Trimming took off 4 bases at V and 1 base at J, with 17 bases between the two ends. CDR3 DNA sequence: TGCGCCAGCAGCCTCGGGACCGTACGGGGTAACTATGGCTACACCTTC. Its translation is CASSLGTVRGNYGYTF.

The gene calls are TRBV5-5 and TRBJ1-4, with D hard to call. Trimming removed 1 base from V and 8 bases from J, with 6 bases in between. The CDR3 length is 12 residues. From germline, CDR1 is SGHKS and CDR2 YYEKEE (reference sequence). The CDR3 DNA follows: TGTGCCAGCAGCTTGTCGCCAGAAAAACTGTTTTTT. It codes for CASSLSPEKLFF. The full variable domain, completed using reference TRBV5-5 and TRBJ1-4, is DAGVTQSPTHLIKTRGQQVTLRCSPISGHKSVSWYQQVLGQGPQFIFQYYEKEERGRGNFPDRFSARQFPNYSSELNVNALLLGDSALYLCASSLSPEKLFFGSGTQLSVL.

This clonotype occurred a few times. For the CDR3, the DNA is TGTGCCAGCAGTTCTACAGGGTCTCCAAGCTACACCTTC. It is translated as CASSSTGSPSYTF. This chain links TRBV6-1 with TRBJ1-2, with D tentatively TRBD1 (6 bases). The CDR3 extends over 13 amino acids. CDR1 MNHNS and CDR2 SASEGT come from the germline V gene. V shed 5 bases and J shed 9 bases, with 16 bases lying between them.

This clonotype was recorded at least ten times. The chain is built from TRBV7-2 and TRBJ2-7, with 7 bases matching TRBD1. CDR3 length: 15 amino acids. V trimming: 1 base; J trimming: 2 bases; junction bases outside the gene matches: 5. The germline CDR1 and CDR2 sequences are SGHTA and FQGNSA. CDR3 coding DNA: TGTGCCAGCAGCTTAGTTGGGCAGGGGGCCTACGAGCAGTACTTC. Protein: CASSLVGQGAYEQYF.

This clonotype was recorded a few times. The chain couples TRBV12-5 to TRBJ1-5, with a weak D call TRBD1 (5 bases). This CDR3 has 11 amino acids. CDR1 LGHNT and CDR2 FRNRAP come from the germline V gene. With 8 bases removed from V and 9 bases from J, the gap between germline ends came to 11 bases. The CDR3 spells CASSHGGPQHF. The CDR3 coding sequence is TGTGCTAGTTCTCACGGGGGGCCCCAGCATTTT.

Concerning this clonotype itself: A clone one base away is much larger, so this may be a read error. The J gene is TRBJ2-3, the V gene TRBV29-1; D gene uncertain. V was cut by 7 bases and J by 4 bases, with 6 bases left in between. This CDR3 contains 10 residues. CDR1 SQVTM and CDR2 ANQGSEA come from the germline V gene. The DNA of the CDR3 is TGCAGCGCTGGTCCAGATACGCAGTATTTT. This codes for CSAGPDTQYF.

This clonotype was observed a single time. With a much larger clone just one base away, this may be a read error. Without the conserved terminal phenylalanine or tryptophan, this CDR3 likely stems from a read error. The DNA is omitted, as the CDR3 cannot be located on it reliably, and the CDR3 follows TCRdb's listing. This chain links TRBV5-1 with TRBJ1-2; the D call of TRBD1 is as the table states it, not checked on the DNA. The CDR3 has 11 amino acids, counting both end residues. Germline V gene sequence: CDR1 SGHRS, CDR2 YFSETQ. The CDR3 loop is CASRLTGSNTL.

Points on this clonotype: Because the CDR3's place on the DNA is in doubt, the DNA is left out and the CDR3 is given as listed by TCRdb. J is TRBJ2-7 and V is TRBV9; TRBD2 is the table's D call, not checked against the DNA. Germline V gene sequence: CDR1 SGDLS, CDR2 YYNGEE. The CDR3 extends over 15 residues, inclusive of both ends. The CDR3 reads CASSVAPGTAGEQCF.

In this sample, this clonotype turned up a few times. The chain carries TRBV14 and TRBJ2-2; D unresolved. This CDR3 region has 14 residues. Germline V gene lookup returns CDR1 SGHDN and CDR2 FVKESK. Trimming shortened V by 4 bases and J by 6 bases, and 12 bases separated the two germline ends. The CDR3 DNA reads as TGTGCCAGCAGCCTGAACTTAATGTCCGGGGAGCTGTTTTTT. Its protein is CASSLNLMSGELFF.

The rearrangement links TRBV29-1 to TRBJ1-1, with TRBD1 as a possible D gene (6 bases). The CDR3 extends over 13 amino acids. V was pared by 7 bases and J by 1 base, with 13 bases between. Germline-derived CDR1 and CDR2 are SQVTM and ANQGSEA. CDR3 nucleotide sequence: TGCAGCGCTGCCGGGACACCGAACACTGAAGCTTTCTTT. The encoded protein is CSAAGTPNTEAFF.

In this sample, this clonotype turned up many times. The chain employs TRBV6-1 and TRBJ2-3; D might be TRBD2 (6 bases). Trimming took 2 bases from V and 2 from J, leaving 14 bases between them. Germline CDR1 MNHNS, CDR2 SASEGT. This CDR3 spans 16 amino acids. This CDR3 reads CASSEQRAGPTDTQYF. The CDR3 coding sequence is TGTGCCAGCAGTGAACAGCGAGCGGGCCCCACAGATACGCAGTATTTT.

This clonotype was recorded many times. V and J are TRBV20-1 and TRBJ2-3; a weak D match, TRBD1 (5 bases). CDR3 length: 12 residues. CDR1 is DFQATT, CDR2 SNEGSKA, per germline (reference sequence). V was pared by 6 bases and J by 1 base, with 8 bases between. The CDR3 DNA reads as TGCAGTGCCGCACAGGGCACAGATACGCAGTATTTT. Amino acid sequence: CSAAQGTDTQYF.

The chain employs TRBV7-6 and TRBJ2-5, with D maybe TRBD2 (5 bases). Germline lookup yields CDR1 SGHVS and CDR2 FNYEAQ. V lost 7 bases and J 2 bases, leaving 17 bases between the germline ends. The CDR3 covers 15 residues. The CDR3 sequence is CASTPGGAVQETQYF. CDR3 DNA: TGTGCCAGCACCCCCGGTGGAGCGGTACAAGAGACCCAGTACTTC.

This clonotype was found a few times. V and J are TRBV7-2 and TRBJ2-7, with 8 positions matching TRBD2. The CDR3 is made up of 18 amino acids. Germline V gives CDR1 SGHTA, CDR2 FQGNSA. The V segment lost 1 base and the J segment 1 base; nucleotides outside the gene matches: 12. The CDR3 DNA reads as TGTGCCAGCAGCTTAGGGGGGGGGGGGACTAGAGCGTCCTACGAGCAGTACTTC. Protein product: CASSLGGGGTRASYEQYF.

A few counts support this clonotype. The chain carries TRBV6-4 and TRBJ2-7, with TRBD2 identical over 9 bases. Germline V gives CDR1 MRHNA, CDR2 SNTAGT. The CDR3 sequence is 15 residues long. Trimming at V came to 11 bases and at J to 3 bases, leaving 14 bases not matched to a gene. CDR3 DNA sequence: TGTGCCCCTGTAATTAGCGGGAGATCAGGCTACGAGCAGTACTTC. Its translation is CAPVISGRSGYEQYF.

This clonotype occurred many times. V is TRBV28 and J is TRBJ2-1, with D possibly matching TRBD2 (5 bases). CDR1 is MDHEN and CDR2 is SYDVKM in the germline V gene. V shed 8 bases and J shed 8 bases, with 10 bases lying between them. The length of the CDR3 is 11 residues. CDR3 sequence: CASGSEDEQFF. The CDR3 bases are TGTGCCAGCGGGAGCGAGGATGAGCAGTTCTTC.

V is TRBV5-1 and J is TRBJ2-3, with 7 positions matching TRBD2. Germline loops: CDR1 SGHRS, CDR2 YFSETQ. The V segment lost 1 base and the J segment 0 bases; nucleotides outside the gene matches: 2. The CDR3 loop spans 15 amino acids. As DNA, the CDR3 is TGCGCCAGCAGCTTGCCGGGAGGAAGCACAGATACGCAGTATTTT. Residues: CASSLPGGSTDTQYF. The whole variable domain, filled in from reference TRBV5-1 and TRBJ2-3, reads KAGVTQTPRYLIKTRGQQVTLSCSPISGHRSVSWYQQTPGQGLQFLFEYFSETQRNKGNFPGRFSGRQFSNSRSEMNVSTLELGDSALYLCASSLPGGSTDTQYFGPGTRLTVL.

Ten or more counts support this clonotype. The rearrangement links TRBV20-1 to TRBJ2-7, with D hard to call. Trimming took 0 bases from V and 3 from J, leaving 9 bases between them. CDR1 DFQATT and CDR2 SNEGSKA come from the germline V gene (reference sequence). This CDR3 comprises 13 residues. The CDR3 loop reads CSARDGVGYEQYF. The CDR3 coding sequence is TGCAGTGCTAGAGATGGAGTAGGCTACGAGCAGTACTTC.

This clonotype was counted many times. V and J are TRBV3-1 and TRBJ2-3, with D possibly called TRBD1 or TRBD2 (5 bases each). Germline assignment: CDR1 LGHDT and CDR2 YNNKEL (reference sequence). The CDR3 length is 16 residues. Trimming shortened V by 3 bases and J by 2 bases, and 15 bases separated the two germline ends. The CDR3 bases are TGTGCCAGCAGCCAGGAATACGGGACCCCCACAGATACGCAGTATTTT. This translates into CASSQEYGTPTDTQYF.

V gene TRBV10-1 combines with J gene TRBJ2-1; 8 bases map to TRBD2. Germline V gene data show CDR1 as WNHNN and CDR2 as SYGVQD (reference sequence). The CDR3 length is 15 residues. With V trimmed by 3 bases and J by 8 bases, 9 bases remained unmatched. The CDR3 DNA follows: TGCGCCAGCAGTGAAATAGCGGGAAAGGGGTATGAGCAGTTCTTC. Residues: CASSEIAGKGYEQFF.

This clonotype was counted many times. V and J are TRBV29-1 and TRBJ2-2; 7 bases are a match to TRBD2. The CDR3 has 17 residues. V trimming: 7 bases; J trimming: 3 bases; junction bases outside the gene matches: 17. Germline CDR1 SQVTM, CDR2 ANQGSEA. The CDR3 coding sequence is TGCAGCGGTGCTCGACCGCGGGCGGGAGTCGACACCGGGGAGCTGTTTTTT. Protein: CSGARPRAGVDTGELFF.

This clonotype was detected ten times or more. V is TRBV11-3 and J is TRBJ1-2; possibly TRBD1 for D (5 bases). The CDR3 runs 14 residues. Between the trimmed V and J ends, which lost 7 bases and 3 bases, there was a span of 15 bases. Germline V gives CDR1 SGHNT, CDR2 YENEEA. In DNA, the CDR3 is TGTGCCAGCACCCCTCAGGGACGGGACTATGGCTACACCTTC. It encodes CASTPQGRDYGYTF.

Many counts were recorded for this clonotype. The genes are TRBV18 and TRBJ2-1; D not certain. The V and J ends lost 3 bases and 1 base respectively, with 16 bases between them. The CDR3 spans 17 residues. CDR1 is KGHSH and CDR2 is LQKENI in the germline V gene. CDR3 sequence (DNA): TGTGCCAGCTCACCCCCACGAGGTTCTATGTCCTACAATGAGCAGTTCTTC. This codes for CASSPPRGSMSYNEQFF.